These 13 T cell receptor beta chains originate from one sample sequenced in a study of T cells of healthy individuals. One entry per CDR3 protein, called by TCRdb with MiXCR from the 5' RACE reads. Here the sample spans over 95,000 distinct CDR3 sequences, 15% to 20% being singletons. The receptors here all came from a human donor in good health.

In its sample, this clonotype was seen a few times. The rearrangement uses TRBV20-1 and TRBJ2-1; D possibly corresponds to TRBD2 (5 bases). This CDR3 contains 15 residues. Trimming left V 0 bases short and J 0 bases short, with 9 bases between. From germline, CDR1 is DFQATT and CDR2 SNEGSKA (reference sequence). The CDR3 nucleotides read TGCAGTGCTAGAGACGAGGGTAGCTCCTACAATGAGCAGTTCTTC. This translates into CSARDEGSSYNEQFF.

This clonotype was observed at least ten times. This chain connects TRBV27 to TRBJ2-3; 11 positions agree with TRBD2. This CDR3 comprises 15 residues. CDR1 MNHEY and CDR2 SMNVEV come from the germline V gene (reference sequence). J lost 10 bases, V lost 7 bases, and 13 bases had no gene match. CDR3: CASTRLAGTSAPQYF. The CDR3 nucleotides are TGTGCCAGCACCAGACTAGCGGGGACTTCAGCTCCGCAGTATTTT.

This clonotype appeared many times. The chain recombines TRBV12-3 or TRBV12-4 with TRBJ2-3; no firm D call. The CDR3 has 13 amino acids. Trimming shortened V by 7 bases and J by 4 bases, and 12 bases separated the two germline ends. CDR3 bases: TGTGCCAGCACCCCTATCCGGGCAGATACGCAGTATTTT. This encodes CASTPIRADTQYF.

This clonotype occurred a few times. The V gene is TRBV20-1, the J gene TRBJ2-5; D is perhaps TRBD2 (5 bases). V lost 6 bases, J lost 5 bases, and 10 bases lay in between. Per the germline V gene, CDR1 is DFQATT and CDR2 is SNEGSKA (reference sequence). CDR3 length: 11 amino acids. CDR3 nucleotide sequence: TGCAGTGCCGAGGGAATCGAGACCCAGTACTTC. This sequence encodes CSAEGIETQYF.

This chain uses TRBV20-1 with TRBJ2-2; D unresolved. V gave up 0 bases and J gave up 1 base, with 0 bases separating them. Germline-derived CDR1 and CDR2 are DFQATT and SNEGSKA (reference sequence). This CDR3 spans 12 amino acids. The CDR3 loop is CSARENTGELFF. The CDR3 nucleotides are TGCAGTGCTAGAGAGAACACCGGGGAGCTGTTTTTT.

This clonotype was seen repeatedly, ten times or more. The rearrangement uses TRBV20-1 and TRBJ2-7, with D maybe TRBD2 (6 bases). Germline V gives CDR1 DFQATT, CDR2 SNEGSKA (reference sequence). V lost 6 bases, J lost 3 bases, and 9 bases lay in between. The CDR3 extends over 11 amino acids. DNA of the CDR3: TGCAGTGCGACGACTAGCTACGAGCAGTACTTC. It translates to CSATTSYEQYF.

This clonotype appeared many times. The chain recombines TRBV27 with TRBJ2-1; the D gene is possibly TRBD1 (6 bases). The CDR3 is 15 amino acids. Germline V gene sequence: CDR1 MNHEY, CDR2 SMNVEV (reference sequence). Trimming left V 2 bases short and J 12 bases short, with 20 bases between. CDR3 amino acids: CASSLIGGHLNGQFF. The CDR3, as DNA: TGTGCCAGCAGTTTAATAGGGGGACATCTGAACGGGCAGTTCTTC.

This clonotype was counted only a few times. This rearrangement joins TRBV28 to TRBJ1-4, with 12 bases aligning to TRBD1. Trimming at V came to 4 bases and at J to 10 bases, leaving 13 bases not matched to a gene. The CDR3 length is 17 residues. CDR1 and CDR2 (germline): MDHEN, SYDVKM. The CDR3 here is CASSYGTGGAGAGKLFF. In DNA, the CDR3 is TGTGCCAGCAGTTACGGGACAGGGGGCGCCGGGGCCGGAAAACTGTTTTTT.

This clonotype has a handful of counts. The chain uses TRBV7-9 and TRBJ1-1, with 7 bases aligning to TRBD1. Germline CDR1 reads SEHNR; CDR2 reads FQNEAQ (reference sequence). V lost 4 bases and J lost 5; bases outside the gene matches: 7. The CDR3 is 14 amino acids. CDR3 nucleotides: TGTGCCAGCAGCTCGTGGACAGGAGGAACTGAAGCTTTCTTT. It translates to CASSSWTGGTEAFF.

This clonotype was seen at least ten times. The chain carries TRBV20-1 and TRBJ2-2, with D uncertain. The CDR3 has 14 residues. Germline CDR1 reads DFQATT; CDR2 reads SNEGSKA (reference sequence). The V end lost 5 bases, the J end lost 5 bases, and 15 bases lay between the germline ends. In DNA form, the CDR3 reads TGCAGTGCTCCCAGGCGTCTGGGAACCGGGGAGCTGTTTTTT. This sequence encodes CSAPRRLGTGELFF.

The chain links TRBV21-1 to TRBJ2-1. TRBV21-1 is classified as a pseudogene. The CDR3 totals 11 residues. In DNA form, the CDR3 reads TGTGCCAGCAGGCTCAACAATGAGCAGTTCTTC. This sequence encodes CASRLNNEQFF.

V usage is TRBV5-1 and J usage is TRBJ2-3; 7 bases are a match to TRBD2. V dropped 1 base and J dropped 5; count of bases not matched to a gene: 13. The germline gives CDR1 SGHRS, CDR2 YFSETQ. The CDR3 sequence is 17 residues long. CDR3 residues: CASSLKRDYIGVDTQYF. For the CDR3, the DNA is TGCGCCAGCAGCTTGAAGCGGGACTATATCGGTGTAGATACGCAGTATTTT. Based on the CDR3 plus reference TRBV5-1 and TRBJ2-3, the full variable domain is KAGVTQTPRYLIKTRGQQVTLSCSPISGHRSVSWYQQTPGQGLQFLFEYFSETQRNKGNFPGRFSGRQFSNSRSEMNVSTLELGDSALYLCASSLKRDYIGVDTQYFGPGTRLTVL.

This clonotype appeared a few times. This chain links TRBV7-9 with TRBJ1-4, with a weak D call TRBD1 (6 bases). CDR3 length equals 15 residues. V shed 5 bases and J shed 8 bases, with 18 bases lying between them. Per germline, CDR1 SEHNR and CDR2 FQNEAQ (reference sequence). This CDR3 is CASSPEGGAREKLFF. CDR3 DNA: TGTGCCAGCAGCCCAGAGGGGGGCGCGAGGGAAAAACTGTTTTTT.